This T cell receptor beta chain was observed in a study of radiotherapy plus CTLA-4 blockade in lung cancer. Trimming removed 4 bases from V and 0 bases from J; junction bases left unmatched: 13. The CDR3 runs to 18 residues. CDR1 and CDR2 from the germline V gene are MGHRA and YSYEKL. This table comes from immunoSEQ multiplex PCR, and its TCRdb copy is limited to in-frame clones, with some not included. The table shows approximately 80,000 clones, with just under 75% occurring only once. This rearrangement joins TRBV4-1 to TRBJ1-2; 8 bases are shared with TRBD1. The clonotype was recovered from a human donor with non-small cell lung cancer whose response to radiotherapy plus ipilimumab could not be evaluated. The sample here was peripheral blood, taken from a patient treated with radiotherapy plus ipilimumab. CDR3 protein: CASSRLPGQVFSNYGYTF. CDR3 nucleotides: TGCGCCAGCAGCCGACTTCCGGGACAGGTTTTTTCTAACTATGGCTACACCTTC.